The sequence of this T cell receptor (beta chain) was determined in a study of CD8 T cells in Susac syndrome. Germline V gene lookup returns CDR1 SNHLY and CDR2 FYNNEI. V was trimmed by 6 bases and J by 5 bases, leaving 23 bases between them. CDR3 length equals 16 residues. The multiple sclerosis control group comprised treatment-naive patients with stable or active relapsing-remitting disease. TEMRA cells were FACS-enriched, with CD8+ and CD4+ T cells isolated negatively. The RNA, roughly 0.45 to 1 ug, was put through reverse transcription using random hexamers. Amplification of TCR beta CDR3 used immunoSEQ multiplex PCR across 54 Vbeta and 13 Jbeta. TCRdb independently ran MiXCR on the immunoSEQ multiplex PCR reads; one entry per CDR3 protein. The sample lists roughly 180,000 distinct CDR3 sequences, 93% occurring once.

The material sequenced was CD4+ T cells from PBMCs. V is TRBV2 and J is TRBJ2-7, with D possibly being TRBD1 or TRBD2 (8 bases each). The receptor's source is a human donor with multiple sclerosis. The CDR3 spells CASSPGRGRGPHEQYF. CDR3 in DNA: TGTGCCAGCAGCCCCGGGAGGGGCAGGGGGCCCCACGAGCAGTACTTC.